What follows describes a single T cell receptor (beta chain). Generated by immunoSEQ multiplex PCR, the TCRdb table keeps only in-frame clones and is missing some. The table shows hundreds of thousands of clones, with about 87% occurring only once. The data were taken from a study of blood T cell repertoires in COVID-19. As for the study in general: Acute-phase and convalescent COVID-19 samples originated in the United States, Italy and Spain.

Sequenced: peripheral blood. This receptor was identified in a man aged 65 to 79 with acute or convalescent COVID-19.

CDR3 nucleotide sequence: TGTGCCTGGAGTAGGGGAAGGGGGCTGGGCTACACCTTC. It translates to CAWSRGRGLGYTF. This chain links TRBV30 with TRBJ1-2; 7 bases are a match to TRBD1. Germline CDR1 GTSNPN, CDR2 SVGIG (reference sequence). V lost 2 bases and J lost 8; bases outside the gene matches: 8. This CDR3 comprises 13 residues.